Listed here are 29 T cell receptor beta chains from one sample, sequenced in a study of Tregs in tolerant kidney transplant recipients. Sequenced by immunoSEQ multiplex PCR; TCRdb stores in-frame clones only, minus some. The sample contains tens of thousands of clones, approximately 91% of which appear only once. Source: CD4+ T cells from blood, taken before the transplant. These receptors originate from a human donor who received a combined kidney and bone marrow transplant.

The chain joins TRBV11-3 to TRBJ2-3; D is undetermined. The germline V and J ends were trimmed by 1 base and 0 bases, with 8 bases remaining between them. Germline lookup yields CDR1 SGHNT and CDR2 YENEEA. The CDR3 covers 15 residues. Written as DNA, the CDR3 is TGTGCCAGCAGCTTAGGTGTCAGTAGCACAGATACGCAGTATTTT. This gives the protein CASSLGVSSTDTQYF.

The CDR3, as DNA: TGTGCCTCCCAAGGAGGCAGGTGGAACACTGAAGCTTTCTTT. It translates to CASQGGRWNTEAFF. The chain combines TRBV6-1 with TRBJ1-1; D remains ambiguous. The CDR3 contains 14 residues. Looked up from germline, CDR1 is MNHNS and CDR2 is SASEGT. V lost 11 bases and J lost 1, with 17 bases in between.

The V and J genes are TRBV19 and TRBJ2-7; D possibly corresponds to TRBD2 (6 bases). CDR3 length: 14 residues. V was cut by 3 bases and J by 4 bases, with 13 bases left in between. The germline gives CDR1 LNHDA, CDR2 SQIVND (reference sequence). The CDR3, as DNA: TGTGCCAGTAGTATGAGGGCGGGATCTTACGAGCAGTACTTC. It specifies CASSMRAGSYEQYF.

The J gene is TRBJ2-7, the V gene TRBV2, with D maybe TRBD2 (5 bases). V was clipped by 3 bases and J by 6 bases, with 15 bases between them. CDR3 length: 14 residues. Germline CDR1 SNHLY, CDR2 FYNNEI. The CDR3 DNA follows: TGTGCCAGCAGTGATACTAGGAGAGGTGGCGAGCAGTACTTC. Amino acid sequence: CASSDTRRGGEQYF.

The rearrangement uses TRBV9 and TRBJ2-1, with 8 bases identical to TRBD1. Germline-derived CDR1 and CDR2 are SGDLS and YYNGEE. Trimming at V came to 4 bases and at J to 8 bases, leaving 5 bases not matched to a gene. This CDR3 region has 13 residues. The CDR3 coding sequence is TGTGCCAGCAGCTTGGGACAGGCGGATGAGCAGTTCTTC. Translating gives CASSLGQADEQFF.

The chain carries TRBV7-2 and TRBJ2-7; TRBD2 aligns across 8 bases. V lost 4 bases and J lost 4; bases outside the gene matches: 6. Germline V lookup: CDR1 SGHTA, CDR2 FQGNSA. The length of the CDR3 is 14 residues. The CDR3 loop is CASSYPGLDYEQYF. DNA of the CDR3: TGTGCCAGCAGCTATCCGGGACTAGATTACGAGCAGTACTTC.

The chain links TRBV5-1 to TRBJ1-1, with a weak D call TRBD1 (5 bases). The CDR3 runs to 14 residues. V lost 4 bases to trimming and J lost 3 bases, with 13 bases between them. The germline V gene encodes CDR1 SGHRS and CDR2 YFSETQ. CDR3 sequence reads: CASSLRVVDTEAFF. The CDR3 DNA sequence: TGCGCCAGCAGCCTCAGGGTAGTAGACACTGAAGCTTTCTTT.

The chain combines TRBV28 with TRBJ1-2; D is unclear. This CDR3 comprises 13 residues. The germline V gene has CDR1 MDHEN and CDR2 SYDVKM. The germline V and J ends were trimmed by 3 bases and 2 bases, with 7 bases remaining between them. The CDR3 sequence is CASSFNSNYGYTF. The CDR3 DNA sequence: TGTGCCAGCAGTTTTAACAGCAACTATGGCTACACCTTC.

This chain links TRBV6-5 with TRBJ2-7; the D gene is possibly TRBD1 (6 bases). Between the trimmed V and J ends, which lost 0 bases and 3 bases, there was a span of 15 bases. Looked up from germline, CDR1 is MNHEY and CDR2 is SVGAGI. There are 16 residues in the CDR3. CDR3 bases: TGTGCCAGCAGTTACTCGAACAGGGTCCCTTTCTACGAGCAGTACTTC. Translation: CASSYSNRVPFYEQYF.

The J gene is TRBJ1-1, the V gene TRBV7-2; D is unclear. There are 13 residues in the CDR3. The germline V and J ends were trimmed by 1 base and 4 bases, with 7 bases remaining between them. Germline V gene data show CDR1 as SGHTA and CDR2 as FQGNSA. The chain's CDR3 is CASSLVWSTEAFF. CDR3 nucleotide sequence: TGTGCCAGCAGCTTAGTGTGGAGCACTGAAGCTTTCTTT.

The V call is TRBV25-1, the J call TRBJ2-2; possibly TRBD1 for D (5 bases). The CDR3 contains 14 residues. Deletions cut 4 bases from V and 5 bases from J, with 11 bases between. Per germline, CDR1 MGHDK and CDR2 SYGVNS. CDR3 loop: CASSVGLGTGELFF. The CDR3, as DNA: TGTGCCAGCAGTGTGGGGCTGGGGACCGGGGAGCTGTTTTTT.

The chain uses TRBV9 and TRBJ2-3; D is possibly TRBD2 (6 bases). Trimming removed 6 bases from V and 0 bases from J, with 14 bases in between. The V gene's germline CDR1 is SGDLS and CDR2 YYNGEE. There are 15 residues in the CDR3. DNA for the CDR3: TGTGCCAGCACGACCGCGGGGCGGAGCACAGATACGCAGTATTTT. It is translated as CASTTAGRSTDTQYF.

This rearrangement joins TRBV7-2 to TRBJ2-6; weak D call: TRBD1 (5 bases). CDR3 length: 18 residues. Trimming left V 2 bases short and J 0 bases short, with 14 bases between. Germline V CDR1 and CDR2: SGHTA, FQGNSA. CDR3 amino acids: CASSLYGRALSGANVLTF. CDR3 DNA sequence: TGTGCCAGCAGCTTATACGGCAGGGCGCTCTCTGGGGCCAACGTCCTGACTTTC.

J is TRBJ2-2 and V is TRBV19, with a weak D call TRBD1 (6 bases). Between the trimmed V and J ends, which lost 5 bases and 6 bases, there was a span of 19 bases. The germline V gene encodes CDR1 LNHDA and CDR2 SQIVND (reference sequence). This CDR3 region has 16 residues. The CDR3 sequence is CASSLWGPGKAGELFF. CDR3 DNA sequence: TGTGCCAGTAGTTTATGGGGGCCAGGGAAGGCCGGGGAGCTGTTTTTT.

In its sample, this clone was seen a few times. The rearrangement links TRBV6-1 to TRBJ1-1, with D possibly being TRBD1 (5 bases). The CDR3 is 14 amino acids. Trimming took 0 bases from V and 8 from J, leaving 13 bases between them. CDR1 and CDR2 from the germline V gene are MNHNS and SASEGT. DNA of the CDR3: TGTGCCAGCAGTGAAGCGGGGGGTCCCAGAGAAGCTTTCTTT. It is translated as CASSEAGGPREAFF.

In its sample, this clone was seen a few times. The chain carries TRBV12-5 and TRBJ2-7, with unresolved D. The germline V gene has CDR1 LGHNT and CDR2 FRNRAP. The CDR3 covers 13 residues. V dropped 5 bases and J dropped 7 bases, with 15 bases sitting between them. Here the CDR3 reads CASGIRQAREQYF. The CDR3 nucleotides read TGTGCTAGTGGTATACGGCAAGCGCGGGAGCAGTACTTC.

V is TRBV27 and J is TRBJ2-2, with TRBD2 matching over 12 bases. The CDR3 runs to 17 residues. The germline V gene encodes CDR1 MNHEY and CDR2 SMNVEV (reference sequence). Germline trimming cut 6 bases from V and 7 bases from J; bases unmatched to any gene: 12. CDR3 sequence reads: CASSRLLAGGPNGELFF. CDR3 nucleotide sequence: TGTGCCAGCAGCCGCCTGCTAGCGGGAGGGCCTAACGGGGAGCTGTTTTTT.

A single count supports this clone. CDR3 sequence (DNA): TGTGCCAGTAGTATACGCGGGCAGGGAGGTAATCAGCCCCAGCATTTT. Translated, it gives CASSIRGQGGNQPQHF. This chain joins TRBV19 and TRBJ1-5, with D possibly TRBD1 on 5 matching bases. V lost 2 bases, J lost 4 bases, and 15 bases lay in between. The CDR3 is 16 amino acids. CDR1 and CDR2 (germline): LNHDA, SQIVND (reference sequence). Filled out from reference TRBV19 and TRBJ1-5, the complete variable domain reads DGGITQSPKYLFRKEGQNVTLSCEQNLNHDAMYWYRQDPGQGLRLIYYSQIVNDFQKGDIAEGYSVSREKKESFPLTVTSAQKNPTAFYLCASSIRGQGGNQPQHFGDGTRLSIL.

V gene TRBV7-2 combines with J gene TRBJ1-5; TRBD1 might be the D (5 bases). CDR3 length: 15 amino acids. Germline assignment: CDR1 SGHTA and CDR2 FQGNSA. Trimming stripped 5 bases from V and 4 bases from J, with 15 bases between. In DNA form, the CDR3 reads TGTGCCAGCAGCGCAGGAGGGGCCGGGAATCAGCCCCAGCATTTT. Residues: CASSAGGAGNQPQHF.

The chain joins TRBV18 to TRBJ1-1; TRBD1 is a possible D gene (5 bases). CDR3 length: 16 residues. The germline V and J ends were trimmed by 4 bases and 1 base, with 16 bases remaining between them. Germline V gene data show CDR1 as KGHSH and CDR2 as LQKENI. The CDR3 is CASSLTSRDTNTEAFF. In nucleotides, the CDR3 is TGTGCCAGCTCACTCACGTCCAGGGATACGAACACTGAAGCTTTCTTT.

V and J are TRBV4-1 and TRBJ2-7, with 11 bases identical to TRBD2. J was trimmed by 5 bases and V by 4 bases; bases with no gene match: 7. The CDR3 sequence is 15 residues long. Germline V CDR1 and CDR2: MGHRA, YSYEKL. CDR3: CASSLLAGGWNEQYF. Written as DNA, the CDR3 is TGCGCCAGCAGCCTTTTAGCGGGAGGGTGGAACGAGCAGTACTTC.

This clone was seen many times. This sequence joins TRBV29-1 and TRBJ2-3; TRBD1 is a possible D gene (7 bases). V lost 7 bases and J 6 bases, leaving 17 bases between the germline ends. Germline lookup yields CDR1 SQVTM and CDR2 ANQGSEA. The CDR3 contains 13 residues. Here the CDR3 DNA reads TGCAGCGCAGGAGGGGGCGCGAGGGATACGCAGTATTTT. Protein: CSAGGGARDTQYF.

The CDR3 region has the DNA TGTGCCAGCAGGAAGGACAGTCCTAATGAAAAACTGTTTTTT. Translation gives CASRKDSPNEKLFF. This chain joins TRBV6-6 and TRBJ1-4, with TRBD1 as a possible D gene (6 bases). Germline V gives CDR1 MNHNY, CDR2 SVGAGI (reference sequence). V was clipped by 6 bases and J by 3 bases, with 11 bases between them. The CDR3 consists of 14 residues.

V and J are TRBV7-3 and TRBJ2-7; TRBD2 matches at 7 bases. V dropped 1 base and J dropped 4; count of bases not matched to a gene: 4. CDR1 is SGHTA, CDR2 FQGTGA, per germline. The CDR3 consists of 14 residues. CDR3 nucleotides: TGTGCCAGCAGCTTAATGGGGGGGAGTTACGAGCAGTACTTC. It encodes CASSLMGGSYEQYF.

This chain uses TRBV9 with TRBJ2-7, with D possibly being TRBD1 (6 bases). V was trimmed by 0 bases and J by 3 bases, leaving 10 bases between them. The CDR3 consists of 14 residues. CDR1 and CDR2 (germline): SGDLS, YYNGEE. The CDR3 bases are TGTGCCAGCAGCGTAGAAGGGGGTAACTACGAGCAGTACTTC. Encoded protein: CASSVEGGNYEQYF.

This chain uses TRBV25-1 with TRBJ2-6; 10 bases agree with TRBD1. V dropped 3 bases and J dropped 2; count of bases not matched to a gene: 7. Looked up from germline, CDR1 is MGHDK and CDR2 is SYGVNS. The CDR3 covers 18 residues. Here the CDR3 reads CASSDSRTGGPGANVLTF. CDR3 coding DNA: TGTGCCAGCAGTGATTCTCGGACAGGGGGACCTGGGGCCAACGTCCTGACTTTC.

CDR3 sequence reads: CASRAQVYEQYF. The CDR3 DNA reads as TGTGCCAGCAGGGCACAGGTCTACGAGCAGTACTTC. The chain links TRBV2 to TRBJ2-7; tentative D call: TRBD1 (5 bases). The CDR3 runs 12 residues. Germline V gene lookup returns CDR1 SNHLY and CDR2 FYNNEI. V lost 6 bases and J 3 bases, leaving 9 bases between the germline ends. The full variable domain, completed using reference TRBV2 and TRBJ2-7, is EPEVTQTPSHQVTQMGQEVILRCVPISNHLYFYWYRQILGQKVEFLVSFYNNEISEKSEIFDDQFSVERPDGSNFTLKIRSTKLEDSAMYFCASRAQVYEQYFGPGTRLTVT.

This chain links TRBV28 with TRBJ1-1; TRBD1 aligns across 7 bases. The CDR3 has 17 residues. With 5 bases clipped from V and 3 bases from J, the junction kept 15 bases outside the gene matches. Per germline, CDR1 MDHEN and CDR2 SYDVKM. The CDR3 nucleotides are TGTGCCAGCAGTCTAGCCGGGGACAGTCCCCGGGACACTGAAGCTTTCTTT. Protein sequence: CASSLAGDSPRDTEAFF. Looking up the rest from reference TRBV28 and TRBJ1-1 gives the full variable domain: DVKVTQSSRYLVKRTGEKVFLECVQDMDHENMFWYRQDPGLGLRLIYFSYDVKMKEKGDIPEGYSVSREKKERFSLILESASTNQTSMYLCASSLAGDSPRDTEAFFGQGTRLTVV.

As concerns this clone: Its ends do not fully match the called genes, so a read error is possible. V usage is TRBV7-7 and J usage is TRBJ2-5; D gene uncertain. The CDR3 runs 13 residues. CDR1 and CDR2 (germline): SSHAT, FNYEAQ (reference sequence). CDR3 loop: CASSLGQEETQYF. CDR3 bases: TGTGCTAGCAGCTTAGGTCAGGAAGAGACCCAGTACTTC.